The T cell receptor beta chain described here comes from a study of radiotherapy plus CTLA-4 blockade in lung cancer. Overall study findings and caveats: After radiotherapy and ipilimumab, tumor-derived clones expanded in peripheral blood.

The method was immunoSEQ multiplex PCR; TCRdb's version includes in-frame clones alone and lacks a portion of them. The sample lists tens of thousands of clones, 60% to 80% occurring once. V lost 0 bases and J lost 7, with 13 bases in between. The CDR3 runs 14 residues. Germline assignment: CDR1 SGHRS and CDR2 YFSETQ. In regard to this clone: No antigen is known for it.

The sequencing used peripheral blood, collected from a patient treated with radiotherapy plus ipilimumab. J is TRBJ1-2 and V is TRBV5-1; D gene uncertain. The receptor was derived from a human donor with non-small cell lung cancer whose response to radiotherapy plus ipilimumab could not be evaluated. Some clones in this sample may be carry-over from other donors' samples. In DNA, the CDR3 is TGCGCCAGCAGCTTGGAGCTCGGGGAGGCTGGCTACACCTTC. It is translated as CASSLELGEAGYTF.